A selection of T cell receptor beta chains follows, all from one sample in a study of cytotoxic CD8 clonotypes in ibrutinib-treated CLL. Sequenced by immunoSEQ multiplex PCR; TCRdb stores in-frame clones only, minus some. The table lists under 200,000 clones, approximately 80% of them singletons. Sample: PBMCs, taken after 12 months of ibrutinib treatment. The source of these receptors is a human donor with chronic lymphocytic leukemia. Both conserved end residues are part of each CDR3. The D gene is left open where the match is weak.

v_gene	d_gene	CDR3aa
TRBV4-2	-	CASSLEPVRGGELFF
TRBV29-1	-	CSTRRDTSETQYF
TRBV7-2	TRBD2	CASSFLAGFAYEQYF
TRBV6-8	-	CAKGNTGELFF
TRBV5-1	-	CASSLGAQVGTQYF
TRBV10-2	-	CASSEQSGRQETQYF
TRBV6-5	-	CASSAFSRGNQPQHF
TRBV9	TRBD1	CASSASRDRGLGGAEAFF
TRBV7-2	-	CASSFGQQETQYF
TRBV4-2	-	CASSQGDRDIKEKLFF
TRBV6-1	TRBD1	CASLPYRGLVEAFF
TRBV4-3	TRBD1	CASSQVTGGESPLHF
TRBV5-1	TRBD2	CASSLVAGSTDTQYF
TRBV5-4	-	CASSFDSSSGNTIYF
TRBV4-1	TRBD2	CASSPRGGAPPYEQYF
TRBV28	TRBD1	CASGGQGSYTF
TRBV28	TRBD1	CASSFYGQGAREQYF
TRBV5-4	-	CASSLGGTNYNEQFF
TRBV7-3	-	CASSLAPRNTGANVLTF
TRBV27	-	CASSNQGLRNEKLFF
TRBV6-5	-	CASSYGASADTQYF
TRBV4-1	-	CASSQSGAAGVYEQYF
TRBV7-2	TRBD2	CASSTPSGRAQTDTQYF
TRBV7-3	-	CASSLDVSQPQHF
TRBV15	-	CATSSGRSEQYF